The sequence of this T cell receptor beta chain was determined in a study of control samples from healthy donors and cancer patients. The table came from immunoSEQ multiplex PCR; TCRdb's copy has only in-frame clones and leaves some out. The table has roughly 80,000 clones, about 88% seen once. CDR3 length: 18 amino acids. The J segment lost 6 bases and the V segment lost 1 base, leaving 14 bases of the junction unmatched. The germline gives CDR1 MGHRA, CDR2 YSYEKL. The sample taken for sequencing was blood. The TCR was taken from a woman aged 50 to 60 in good health. This chain joins TRBV4-1 and TRBJ2-1, with 8 positions matching TRBD2. CDR3 bases: TGCGCCAGCAGCCAAGGATTACCAGGACTAGCAAGGGGCAATGAGCAGTTCTTC. The encoded protein is CASSQGLPGLARGNEQFF.